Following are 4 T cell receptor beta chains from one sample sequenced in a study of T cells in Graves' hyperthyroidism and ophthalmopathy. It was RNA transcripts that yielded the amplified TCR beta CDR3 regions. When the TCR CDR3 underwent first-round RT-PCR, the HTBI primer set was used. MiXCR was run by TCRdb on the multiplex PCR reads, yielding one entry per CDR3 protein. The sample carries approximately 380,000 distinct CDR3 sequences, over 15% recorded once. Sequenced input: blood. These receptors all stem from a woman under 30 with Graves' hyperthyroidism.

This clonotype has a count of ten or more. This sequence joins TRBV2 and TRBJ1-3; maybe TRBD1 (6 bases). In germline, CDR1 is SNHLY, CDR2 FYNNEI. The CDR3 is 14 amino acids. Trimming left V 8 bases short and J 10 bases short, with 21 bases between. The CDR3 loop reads CASSGTTDRRTIYF. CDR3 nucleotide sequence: TGTGCCAGCTCAGGGACAACCGACCGCAGGACCATATATTTT.

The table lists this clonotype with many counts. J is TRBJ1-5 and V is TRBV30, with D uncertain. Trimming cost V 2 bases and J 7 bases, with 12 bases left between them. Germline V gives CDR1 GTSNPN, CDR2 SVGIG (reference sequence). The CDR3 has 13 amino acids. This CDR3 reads CAWSKSELQPQHF. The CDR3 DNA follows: TGTGCCTGGAGTAAATCGGAGCTCCAGCCCCAGCATTTT.

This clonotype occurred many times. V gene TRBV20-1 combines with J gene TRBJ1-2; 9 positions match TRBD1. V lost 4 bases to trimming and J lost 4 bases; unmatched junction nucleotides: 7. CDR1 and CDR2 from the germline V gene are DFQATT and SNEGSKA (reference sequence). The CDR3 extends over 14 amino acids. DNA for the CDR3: TGCAGTGCTACCGGGACAGGGCCTTCCTATGGCTACACCTTC. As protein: CSATGTGPSYGYTF.

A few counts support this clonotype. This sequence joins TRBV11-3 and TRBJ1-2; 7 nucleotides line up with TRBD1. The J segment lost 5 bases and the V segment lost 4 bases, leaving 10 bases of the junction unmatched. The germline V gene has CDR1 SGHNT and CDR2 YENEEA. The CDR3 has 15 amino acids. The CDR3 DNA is TGTGCCAGCAGCTCCAGCGGACAGGCGGGTTATGGCTACACCTTC. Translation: CASSSSGQAGYGYTF.